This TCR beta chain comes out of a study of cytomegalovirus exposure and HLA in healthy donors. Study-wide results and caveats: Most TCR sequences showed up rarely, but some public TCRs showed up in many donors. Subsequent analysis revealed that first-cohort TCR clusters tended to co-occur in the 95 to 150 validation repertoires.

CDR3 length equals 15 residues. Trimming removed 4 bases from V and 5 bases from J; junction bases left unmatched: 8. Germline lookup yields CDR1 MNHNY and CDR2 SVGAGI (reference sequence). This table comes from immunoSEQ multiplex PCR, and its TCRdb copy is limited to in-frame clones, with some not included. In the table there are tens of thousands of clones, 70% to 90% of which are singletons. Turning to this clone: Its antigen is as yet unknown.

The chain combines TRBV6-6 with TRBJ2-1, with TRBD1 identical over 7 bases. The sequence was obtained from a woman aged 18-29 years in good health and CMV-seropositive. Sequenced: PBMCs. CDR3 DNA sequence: TGTGCCAGCAGTTTACCCGGGACAGTGGACAATGAGCAGTTCTTC. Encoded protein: CASSLPGTVDNEQFF.